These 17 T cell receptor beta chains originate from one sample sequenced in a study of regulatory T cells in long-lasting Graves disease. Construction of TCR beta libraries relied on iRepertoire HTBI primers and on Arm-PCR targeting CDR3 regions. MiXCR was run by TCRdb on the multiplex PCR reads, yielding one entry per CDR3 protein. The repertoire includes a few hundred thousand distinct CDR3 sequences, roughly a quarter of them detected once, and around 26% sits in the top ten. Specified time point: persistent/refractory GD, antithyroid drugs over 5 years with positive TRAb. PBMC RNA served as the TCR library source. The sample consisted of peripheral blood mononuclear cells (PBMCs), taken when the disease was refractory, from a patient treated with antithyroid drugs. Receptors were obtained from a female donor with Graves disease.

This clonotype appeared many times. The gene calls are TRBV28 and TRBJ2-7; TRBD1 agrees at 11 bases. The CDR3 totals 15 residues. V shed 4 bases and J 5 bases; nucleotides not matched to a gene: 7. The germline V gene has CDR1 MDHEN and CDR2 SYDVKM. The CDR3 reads CASSWTGTGGNEQYF. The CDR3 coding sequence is TGTGCCAGCAGTTGGACCGGGACAGGGGGAAACGAGCAGTACTTC.

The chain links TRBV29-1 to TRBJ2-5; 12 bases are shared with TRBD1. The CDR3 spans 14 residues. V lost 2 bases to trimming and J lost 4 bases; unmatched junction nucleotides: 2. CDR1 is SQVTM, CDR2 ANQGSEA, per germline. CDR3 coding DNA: TGCAGCGTTGAAACGGGACAGGGGGCAGAGACCCAGTACTTC. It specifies CSVETGQGAETQYF.

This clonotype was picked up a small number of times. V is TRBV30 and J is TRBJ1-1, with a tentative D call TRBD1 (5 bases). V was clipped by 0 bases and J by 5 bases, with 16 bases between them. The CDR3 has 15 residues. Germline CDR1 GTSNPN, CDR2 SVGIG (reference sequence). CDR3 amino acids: CAWSVRQPGRTEAFF. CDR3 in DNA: TGTGCCTGGAGTGTACGTCAGCCGGGACGGACTGAAGCTTTCTTT. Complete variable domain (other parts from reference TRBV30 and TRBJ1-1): SQTIHQWPATLVQPVGSPLSLECTVEGTSNPNLYWYRQAAGRGLQLLFYSVGIGQISSEVPQNLSASRPQDRQFILSSKKLLLSDSGFYLCAWSVRQPGRTEAFFGQGTRLTVV.

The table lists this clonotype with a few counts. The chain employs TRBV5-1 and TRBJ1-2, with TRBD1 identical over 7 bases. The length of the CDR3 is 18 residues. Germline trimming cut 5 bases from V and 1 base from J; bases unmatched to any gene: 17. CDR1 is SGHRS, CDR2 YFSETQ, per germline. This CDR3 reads CASRDEGAPTRHNYGYTF. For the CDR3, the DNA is TGCGCCAGCAGGGATGAGGGGGCTCCAACCAGACATAACTATGGCTACACCTTC. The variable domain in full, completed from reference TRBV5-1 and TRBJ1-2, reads KAGVTQTPRYLIKTRGQQVTLSCSPISGHRSVSWYQQTPGQGLQFLFEYFSETQRNKGNFPGRFSGRQFSNSRSEMNVSTLELGDSALYLCASRDEGAPTRHNYGYTFGSGTRLTVV.

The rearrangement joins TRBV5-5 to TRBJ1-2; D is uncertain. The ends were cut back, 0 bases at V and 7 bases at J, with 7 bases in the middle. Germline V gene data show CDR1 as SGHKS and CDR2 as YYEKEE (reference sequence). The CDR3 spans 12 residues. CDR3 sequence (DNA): TGTGCCAGCAGCTTGGGTCTCACTGGCTACACCTTC. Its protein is CASSLGLTGYTF.

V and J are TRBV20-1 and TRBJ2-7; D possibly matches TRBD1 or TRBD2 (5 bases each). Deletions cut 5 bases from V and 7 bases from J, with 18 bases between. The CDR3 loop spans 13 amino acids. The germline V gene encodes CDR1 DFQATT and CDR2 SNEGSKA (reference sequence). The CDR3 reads CSAPGTQKNEQYF. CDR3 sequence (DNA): TGCAGTGCTCCCGGGACCCAAAAGAATGAGCAGTACTTC.

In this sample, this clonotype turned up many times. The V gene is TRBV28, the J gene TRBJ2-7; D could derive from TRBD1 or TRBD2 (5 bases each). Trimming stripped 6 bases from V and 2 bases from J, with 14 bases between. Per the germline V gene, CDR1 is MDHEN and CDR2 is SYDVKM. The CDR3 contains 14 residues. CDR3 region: CASRTGGSPYEQYF. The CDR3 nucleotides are TGTGCCAGCAGAACTGGGGGATCCCCCTACGAGCAGTACTTC.

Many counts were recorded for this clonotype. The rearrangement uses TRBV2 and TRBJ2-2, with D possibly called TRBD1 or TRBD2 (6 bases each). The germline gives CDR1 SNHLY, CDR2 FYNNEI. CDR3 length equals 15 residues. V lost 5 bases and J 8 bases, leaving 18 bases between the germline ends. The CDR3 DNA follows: TGTGCCAGCAGTTCCGAGGGGGGCGCGGCTGGGGAGCTGTTTTTT. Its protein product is CASSSEGGAAGELFF.

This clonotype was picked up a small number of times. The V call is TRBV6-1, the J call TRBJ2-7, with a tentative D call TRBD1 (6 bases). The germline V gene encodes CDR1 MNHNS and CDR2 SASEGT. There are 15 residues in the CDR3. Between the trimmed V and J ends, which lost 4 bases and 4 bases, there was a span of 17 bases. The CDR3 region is CASSVPGTLTYEQYF. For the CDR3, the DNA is TGTGCCAGCAGTGTTCCCGGGACACTTACTTACGAGCAGTACTTC.

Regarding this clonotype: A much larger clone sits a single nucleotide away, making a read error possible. The CDR3 region is CASRGTADYGYTF. DNA of the CDR3: TGTGCCAGCAGGGGGACAGCTGACTATGGCTACACCTTC. V is TRBV2 and J is TRBJ1-2; 7 positions agree with TRBD1. J gave up 3 bases and V 6 bases, and 4 bases lay outside the gene matches. The CDR3 has 13 amino acids. Germline values: CDR1 SNHLY, CDR2 FYNNEI.

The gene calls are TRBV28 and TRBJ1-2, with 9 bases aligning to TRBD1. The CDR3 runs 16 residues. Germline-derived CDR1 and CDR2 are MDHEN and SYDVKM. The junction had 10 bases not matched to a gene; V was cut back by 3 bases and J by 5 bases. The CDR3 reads CASSLGTGTHLYGYTF. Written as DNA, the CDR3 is TGTGCCAGCAGTTTGGGGACAGGGACCCACCTATATGGCTACACCTTC.

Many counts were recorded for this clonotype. The CDR3 DNA sequence: TGTGCCAGCAGTTTATTCACGGGGGACAGGGCCAATCAGCCCCAGCATTTT. This gives the protein CASSLFTGDRANQPQHF. The chain combines TRBV28 with TRBJ1-5, with 9 positions matching TRBD1. In germline, CDR1 is MDHEN, CDR2 SYDVKM. The CDR3 totals 17 residues. V dropped 1 base and J dropped 3; count of bases not matched to a gene: 7.

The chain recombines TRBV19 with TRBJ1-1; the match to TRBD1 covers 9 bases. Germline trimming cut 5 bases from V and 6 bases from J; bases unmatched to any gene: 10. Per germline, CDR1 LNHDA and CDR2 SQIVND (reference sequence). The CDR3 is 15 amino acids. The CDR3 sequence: CASSAPGTGRSEAFF. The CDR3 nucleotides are TGTGCCAGTAGTGCACCCGGGACAGGGAGGTCTGAAGCTTTCTTT.

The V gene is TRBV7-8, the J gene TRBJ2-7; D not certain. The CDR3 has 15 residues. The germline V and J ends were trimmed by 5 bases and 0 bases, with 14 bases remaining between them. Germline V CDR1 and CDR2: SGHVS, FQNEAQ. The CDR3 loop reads CASSPRGHPSYEQYF. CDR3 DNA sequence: TGTGCCAGCAGCCCCCGCGGCCACCCCTCCTACGAGCAGTACTTC.

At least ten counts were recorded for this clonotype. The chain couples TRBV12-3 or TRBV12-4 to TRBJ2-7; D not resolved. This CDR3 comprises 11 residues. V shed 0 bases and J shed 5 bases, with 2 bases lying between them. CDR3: CASSLAHEQYF. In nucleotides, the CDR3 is TGTGCCAGCAGTTTAGCCCACGAGCAGTACTTC.

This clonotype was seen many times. The CDR3 nucleotides are TGTGCCAGCAGGTTACTAGTGGGGCGCAATCAGCCCCAGCATTTT. The encoded protein is CASRLLVGRNQPQHF. The V and J genes are TRBV28 and TRBJ1-5; tentatively, D is TRBD1 (5 bases). This CDR3 spans 15 amino acids. V lost 6 bases to trimming and J lost 2 bases, with 14 bases between them. The germline V gene has CDR1 MDHEN and CDR2 SYDVKM.

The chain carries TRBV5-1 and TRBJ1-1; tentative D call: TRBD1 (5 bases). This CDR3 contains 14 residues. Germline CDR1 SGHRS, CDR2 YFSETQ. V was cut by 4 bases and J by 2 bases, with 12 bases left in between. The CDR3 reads CASSPRTFNTEAFF. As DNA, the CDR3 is TGCGCCAGCAGCCCTAGGACATTTAACACTGAAGCTTTCTTT.